The 8 T cell receptor beta chains reported below all come from one sample, sequenced in a study of blood T cell repertoires in COVID-19. Sequenced by immunoSEQ multiplex PCR; TCRdb stores in-frame clones only, minus some. The sample holds 20,000 to 25,000 clones, approximately 80% seen once. Sample: peripheral blood. The receptors here all came from a man older than 75 with active or convalescent COVID-19.

The chain employs TRBV5-1 and TRBJ2-1; D ambiguous. The CDR3 runs to 12 residues. Between the trimmed V and J ends, which lost 4 bases and 5 bases, there was a span of 7 bases. Germline assignment: CDR1 SGHRS and CDR2 YFSETQ. CDR3 amino acids: CASSLSDNEQFF. DNA for the CDR3: TGCGCCAGCAGCCTGTCTGACAATGAGCAGTTCTTC.

This chain links TRBV7-9 with TRBJ2-1, with 9 bases fitting TRBD1. The CDR3 runs to 15 residues. CDR1 and CDR2 from the germline V gene are SEHNR and FQNEAQ (reference sequence). J lost 5 bases, V lost 4 bases, and 6 bases had no gene match. CDR3 nucleotide sequence: TGTGCCAGCAGCTCCCCGGGACAGGGCAACAATGAGCAGTTCTTC. It codes for CASSSPGQGNNEQFF.

This clone was detected only once. The V call is TRBV2, the J call TRBJ2-5; 9 bases are shared with TRBD1. Looked up from germline, CDR1 is SNHLY and CDR2 is FYNNEI. The CDR3 contains 14 residues. Losses at the gene ends were 10 bases for V and 5 bases for J; bases not matched to a gene: 11. The CDR3 reads CATNTGGDGETQYF. CDR3 DNA sequence: TGTGCCACCAATACAGGGGGCGATGGGGAGACCCAGTACTTC.

The chain uses TRBV4-3 and TRBJ2-3, with D possibly being TRBD2 (7 bases). CDR3 length: 18 residues. Germline V gene lookup returns CDR1 LGHNA and CDR2 YSLEER. Trimming took 1 base from V and 9 from J, leaving 26 bases between them. Written as DNA, the CDR3 is TGCGCCAGCAGCCAAGGTCGTTTGGGAGGGGGTACCGGAGGCACGCAGTATTTT. It specifies CASSQGRLGGGTGGTQYF.

CDR3 sequence reads: CAAGFSGANVLTF. CDR3 nucleotide sequence: TGTGCCGCAGGATTCTCTGGGGCCAACGTCCTGACTTTC. The V and J genes are TRBV27 and TRBJ2-6; D ambiguous. This CDR3 spans 13 amino acids. The ends were cut back, 11 bases at V and 0 bases at J, with 8 bases in the middle. Germline values: CDR1 MNHEY, CDR2 SMNVEV (reference sequence). The whole variable domain, filled in from reference TRBV27 and TRBJ2-6, reads EAQVTQNPRYLITVTGKKLTVTCSQNMNHEYMSWYRQDPGLGLRQIYYSMNVEVTDKGDVPEGYKVSRKEKRNFPLILESPSPNQTSLYFCAAGFSGANVLTFGAGSRLTVL.

V is TRBV11-2 and J is TRBJ2-6; 7 positions match TRBD1. V shed 1 base and J 0 bases; nucleotides not matched to a gene: 0. The CDR3 consists of 16 residues. Germline V gene sequence: CDR1 SGHAT, CDR2 FQNNGV. CDR3 in amino acids: CASSLGTGSGANVLTF. CDR3 bases: TGTGCCAGCAGCTTAGGGACAGGCTCTGGGGCCAACGTCCTGACTTTC.

The chain carries TRBV11-2 and TRBJ2-1, with 9 bases fitting TRBD2. CDR1 and CDR2 from the germline V gene are SGHAT and FQNNGV. CDR3 length: 12 amino acids. V lost 8 bases, J lost 7 bases, and 3 bases stayed unmatched. CDR3 in DNA: TGTGCCAGCGCGGGGGGGTATAATGAGCAGTTCTTC. This translates into CASAGGYNEQFF.

This clone was detected only once. The rearrangement uses TRBV2 and TRBJ2-3, with 7 bases identical to TRBD2. Germline values: CDR1 SNHLY, CDR2 FYNNEI. This CDR3 contains 15 residues. V shed 2 bases and J 1 base; nucleotides not matched to a gene: 3. As DNA, the CDR3 is TGTGCCAGCAGTGAAATGGCGGGAGGCACAGATACGCAGTATTTT. Translating it yields CASSEMAGGTDTQYF.